Listed below are T cell receptor beta chains from one sample, sequenced in a study of vaccination effects on CD4 cells after COVID-19. The method was immunoSEQ multiplex PCR; TCRdb's version includes in-frame clones alone and lacks a portion of them. In the table there are 20,000 to 30,000 clones, roughly 80% of which are singletons. The antigens for these receptors are not known. The source material was CD4+ T cells from PBMCs cultured with HCoV-NL63 spike peptides, sampled before COVID-19 vaccination. These receptors were collected from a human donor who received a COVID-19 vaccine. Each CDR3 is given with its conserved first and last residue.

j_gene,v_gene,CDR3aa
TRBJ2-3,TRBV3-1/TRBV3-2,CASSQRPKGDTQYF
TRBJ1-5,TRBV7-6,CASSAGQGGNQPQHF
TRBJ1-6,TRBV6-5,CASSNRAYNSPLHF
TRBJ1-4,TRBV25-1,CASKRGTNEKLFF
TRBJ2-2,TRBV6-6,CASRDQGYTGELFF
TRBJ1-5,TRBV6-5,CASSQTDSNQPQHF
TRBJ2-1,TRBV7-8,CASSLRSYSSYNEQFF
TRBJ1-1,TRBV28,CASSSLTGSSSKAFF
TRBJ1-2,TRBV27,CASSKQVNYGYTF
TRBJ1-4,TRBV5-1,CASSLVPNEKLFF
TRBJ2-7,TRBV4-1,CASSQAGERVYEQYF
TRBJ1-5,TRBV19,CASSSGRNQPQHF
TRBJ1-1,TRBV5-1,CASSLGQLYEAFF
TRBJ1-2,TRBV12-5,CASGLETGGEGPF
TRBJ2-3,TRBV25-1,CASSDHFRTGVTDTQYF
TRBJ1-3,TRBV5-1,CASSPNPGAGNTIYF
TRBJ2-4,TRBV9,CASSAGLAGIENIQYF
TRBJ2-3,TRBV2,CASSQDRRTQYF
TRBJ1-5,TRBV15,CATKGQGVNQPQHF
TRBJ2-3,TRBV13,CASSLGGLVSTDTQYF
TRBJ2-5,TRBV5-1,CASSSTGGLETQYF
TRBJ2-7,TRBV6-2/TRBV6-3,CASSYPGQGAYEQYF
TRBJ2-7,TRBV6-5,CASSYSGVQYF
TRBJ1-2,TRBV3-1/TRBV3-2,CASSPAGRGYTF
TRBJ1-6,TRBV27,CASSQAQGVRSPLHF
TRBJ2-7,TRBV6-6,CASSPDRVHEQYF
TRBJ1-2,TRBV18,CASSPQTRGNYGYTF
TRBJ1-2,TRBV19,CACRQTLYGYTF
TRBJ2-2,TRBV4-2,CASSQDLNQAGELFF